The clone carrying this T cell receptor beta chain came up once. The sample comes from a study of blood T cell repertoires in COVID-19. The CDR3 consists of 14 residues. V dropped 5 bases and J dropped 2; count of bases not matched to a gene: 4. Germline CDR1 and CDR2: MNHEY and SMNVEV (reference sequence). Sequencing was performed with immunoSEQ multiplex PCR; in TCRdb, only in-frame clones are kept and a portion is missing. The sample has some 250,000 clones, 75% to 90% seen once. The sample was PBMCs or T cells enriched from blood (not recorded which). The gene calls are TRBV27 and TRBJ2-7; TRBD1 matches 9 bases. The sequence was obtained from a woman in her forties or fifties who had recovered from COVID-19. CDR3 in DNA: TGTGCCAGCAGTGTACAGGGGGCCGCCTACGAGCAGTACTTC. Amino acids: CASSVQGAAYEQYF.